Each of the 25 T cell receptor beta chains below was sequenced from the same sample in a study of blood T cells in healthy people across ages. Combining a sample-barcoded 5' primer with a J-beta primer mix, a second PCR ran for roughly 7 to 11 cycles. TCRdb used MiXCR to reprocess the 5' RACE reads, holding one entry per CDR3 protein. The data hold roughly 930,000 distinct CDR3 sequences, with about 48% observed a single time. The sequenced sample was blood. These receptors were taken from a man in his thirties or forties in good health.

The chain couples TRBV20-1 to TRBJ2-7, with D possibly being TRBD1 or TRBD2 (5 bases each). This CDR3 has 14 amino acids. Looked up from germline, CDR1 is DFQATT and CDR2 is SNEGSKA (reference sequence). V gave up 6 bases and J gave up 10 bases, with 25 bases separating them. This CDR3 is CSAGPTEGRDTQYF. CDR3 nucleotide sequence: TGCAGTGCCGGGCCAACAGAGGGACGTGATACCCAGTACTTC.

The J gene is TRBJ2-3, the V gene TRBV2; 10 bases match TRBD2. CDR3 length equals 15 residues. Germline assignment: CDR1 SNHLY and CDR2 FYNNEI. Germline trimming cut 6 bases from V and 2 bases from J; bases unmatched to any gene: 5. CDR3 coding DNA: TGTGCCAGCAGGGGTGGGACTAGCGCCACAGATACGCAGTATTTT. Its protein is CASRGGTSATDTQYF.

This chain links TRBV28 with TRBJ2-5; D may match TRBD1 or TRBD2 (6 bases each). The DNA end is more similar to TRBJ2-7, so the J call may be wrong. CDR3 size: 13 residues. Per germline, CDR1 MDHEN and CDR2 SYDVKM. The CDR3 region is CASSFPGADEQYF. CDR3 DNA sequence: TGTGCCAGCAGTTTCCCGGGGGCGGACGAGCAGTACTTC.

The CDR3 DNA follows: TGTGCCAGCAGCCAAGCGAGGGATGCAGATACGCAGTATTTT. This encodes CASSQARDADTQYF. The chain carries TRBV3-1 and TRBJ2-3; D is possibly TRBD2 (5 bases). Germline lookup yields CDR1 LGHDT and CDR2 YNNKEL (reference sequence). The germline V and J ends were trimmed by 1 base and 4 bases, with 9 bases remaining between them. The CDR3 is made up of 14 amino acids.

The J gene is TRBJ2-5, the V gene TRBV6-2 or TRBV6-3; D not resolved. CDR3 length: 12 amino acids. Trimming left V 2 bases short and J 11 bases short, with 12 bases between. Germline values: CDR1 MNHEY, CDR2 SVGEGT. CDR3: CASSYEAEEQYF. CDR3 coding DNA: TGTGCCAGCAGTTACGAGGCGGAAGAGCAGTACTTC.

In the case of this clonotype: Compared with germline, one end of the junction differs, possibly owing to a read error. The chain combines TRBV7-2 with TRBJ2-5; 7 bases line up with TRBD1. The length of the CDR3 is 13 residues. Per germline, CDR1 SGHTA and CDR2 FQGNSA. For the CDR3, the DNA is TGTGCCGGCAGCCCAACAGGGGTAGAGACCCAGTACTTC. Translated: CAGSPTGVETQYF. The complete variable domain, with remaining parts taken from reference TRBV7-2 and TRBJ2-5, reads GAGVSQSPSNKVTEKGKDVELRCDPISGHTALYWYRQSLGQGLEFLIYFQGNSAPDKSGLPSDRFSAERTGGSVSTLTIQRTQQEDSAVYLCAGSPTGVETQYFGPGTRLLVL.

The sample holds many counts of this clonotype. One end of the junction is discordant with germline, which a read error may explain. The chain joins TRBV3-1 to TRBJ1-2; the D is unclear. The CDR3 runs to 13 residues. Germline-derived CDR1 and CDR2 are LGHDT and YNNKEL (reference sequence). CDR3 coding DNA: TGCGCCAGCAGCCAAGATCGCAGCTATGGCTACACCTTC. This translates into CASSQDRSYGYTF.

The V call is TRBV6-1, the J call TRBJ1-6; 10 bases match TRBD1. The V gene end was trimmed by 0 bases and the J gene end by 6 bases; junction bases not matched to a gene: 5. Germline loops: CDR1 MNHNS, CDR2 SASEGT. CDR3 length equals 17 residues. CDR3 region: CASSEAPGTGANSPLHF. Written as DNA, the CDR3 is TGTGCCAGCAGTGAAGCCCCCGGGACAGGGGCTAATTCACCCCTCCACTTT.

J is TRBJ1-1 and V is TRBV25-1; tentatively, D is TRBD1 (5 bases). Germline V gives CDR1 MGHDK, CDR2 SYGVNS. CDR3 length: 13 amino acids. Deletions cut 4 bases from V and 11 bases from J, with 17 bases between. The CDR3 spells CASSAAGTARAFF. CDR3 DNA: TGTGCCAGCAGTGCCGCAGGGACCGCGCGGGCTTTCTTT.

The chain joins TRBV30 to TRBJ1-4; 7 bases are a match to TRBD1. This CDR3 has 13 residues. CDR1 is GTSNPN, CDR2 SVGIG, per germline (reference sequence). Trimming cost V 2 bases and J 6 bases; bases outside gene matches: 3. The CDR3 loop reads CAWSKGADEKLFF. The CDR3, as DNA: TGTGCCTGGAGTAAGGGGGCTGATGAAAAACTGTTTTTT.

The chain uses TRBV19 and TRBJ1-4; maybe TRBD1 (5 bases). The CDR3 loop spans 15 amino acids. Per germline, CDR1 LNHDA and CDR2 SQIVND (reference sequence). Trimming stripped 10 bases from V and 5 bases from J, with 20 bases between. The CDR3 DNA is TGTGCCAACATAGGGGACGCCGTTCAGAATGAAAAACTGTTTTTT. As protein: CANIGDAVQNEKLFF.

This clonotype has more than one count but fewer than ten. The chain employs TRBV18 and TRBJ2-7; 8 nucleotides line up with TRBD1. Per germline, CDR1 KGHSH and CDR2 LQKENI. The J segment lost 3 bases and the V segment lost 6 bases, leaving 10 bases of the junction unmatched. This CDR3 has 15 residues. CDR3 coding DNA: TGTGCCAGCTCTCTACTCGAGACAGGGGACTACGAGCAGTACTTC. Its protein is CASSLLETGDYEQYF.

V is TRBV25-1 and J is TRBJ2-7, with TRBD1 identical over 7 bases. The CDR3 has 19 amino acids. The germline V gene encodes CDR1 MGHDK and CDR2 SYGVNS. After removal of 6 bases from V and 3 bases from J, the junction contained 23 bases not matched to a gene. Here the CDR3 DNA reads TGTGCCAGCAGGAGGGGAAGAATAACAGGGGTCGCCTACCACTACGAGCAGTACTTC. It is translated as CASRRGRITGVAYHYEQYF.

This clonotype came up many times. The V call is TRBV29-1, the J call TRBJ2-5, with a tentative D call TRBD2 (5 bases). V lost 6 bases and J 5 bases, leaving 10 bases between the germline ends. CDR1 is SQVTM and CDR2 is ANQGSEA in the germline V gene. The CDR3 runs to 11 residues. The CDR3 DNA is TGCAGCGTACTAGTTGCCGAGACCCAGTACTTC. This sequence encodes CSVLVAETQYF.

Regarding this clonotype: Germline is not matched at one junction end, which may reflect a read error. This rearrangement joins TRBV28 to TRBJ2-1; 10 nucleotides agree with TRBD2. Germline CDR1 MDHEN, CDR2 SYDVKM. This CDR3 has 16 residues. CDR3 in DNA: TGTGCCAGCAGTTCGTCGGGAGCGGGGGGGACTAATGGGCAGTTCTTC. It encodes CASSSSGAGGTNGQFF. Full variable domain (rest looked up from reference TRBV28 and TRBJ2-1): DVKVTQSSRYLVKRTGEKVFLECVQDMDHENMFWYRQDPGLGLRLIYFSYDVKMKEKGDIPEGYSVSREKKERFSLILESASTNQTSMYLCASSSSGAGGTNGQFFGPGTRLTVL.

This rearrangement joins TRBV30 to TRBJ2-7; D unresolved. V lost 5 bases and J lost 1, with 9 bases in between. Germline values: CDR1 GTSNPN, CDR2 SVGIG (reference sequence). This CDR3 comprises 12 residues. The CDR3 nucleotides read TGTGCCTGGGCCGGACCTTCCTACGAGCAGTACTTC. It encodes CAWAGPSYEQYF.

The rearrangement links TRBV2 to TRBJ2-5; 7 bases line up with TRBD2. V shed 6 bases, J shed 0 bases, and the junction held 7 bases outside the gene matches. The CDR3 loop spans 15 amino acids. Germline CDR1 is SNHLY and CDR2 is FYNNEI. As DNA, the CDR3 is TGTGCCAGCAGGACGGGGGGAAGGTACCAAGAGACCCAGTACTTC. The encoded protein is CASRTGGRYQETQYF.

The rearrangement uses TRBV27 and TRBJ1-4; tentative D call: TRBD1 (6 bases). V was shortened by 5 bases and J by 8 bases, with 12 bases between the two germline ends. The germline V gene encodes CDR1 MNHEY and CDR2 SMNVEV (reference sequence). This CDR3 is 13 amino acids long. Here the CDR3 DNA reads TGTGCCAGCAGTGGGCGGACAGCGGAAAAACTGTTTTTT. Protein: CASSGRTAEKLFF.

The gene calls are TRBV9 and TRBJ1-2; perhaps TRBD1 as D (6 bases). This CDR3 has 13 residues. Trimming shortened V by 7 bases and J by 4 bases, and 14 bases separated the two germline ends. Germline loops: CDR1 SGDLS, CDR2 YYNGEE. The CDR3 sequence is CASEVGAGYGYTF. CDR3 coding DNA: TGTGCCAGCGAGGTGGGGGCGGGCTATGGCTACACCTTC. The variable domain in full, completed from reference TRBV9 and TRBJ1-2, reads DSGVTQTPKHLITATGQRVTLRCSPRSGDLSVYWYQQSLDQGLQFLIQYYNGEERAKGNILERFSAQQFPDLHSELNLSSLELGDSALYFCASEVGAGYGYTFGSGTRLTVV.

The chain uses TRBV29-1 and TRBJ2-6; D is perhaps TRBD2 (6 bases). CDR3 length: 15 amino acids. Germline-derived CDR1 and CDR2 are SQVTM and ANQGSEA. V gave up 4 bases and J gave up 3 bases, with 13 bases separating them. Here the CDR3 DNA reads TGCAGCGTTGCCCTTGGGCGGGATGGGGCCAACGTCCTGACTTTC. Its translation is CSVALGRDGANVLTF.

This clonotype appeared a few times. The J gene is TRBJ2-1, the V gene TRBV28; D gene uncertain. The length of the CDR3 is 12 residues. The germline V and J ends were trimmed by 6 bases and 3 bases, with 6 bases remaining between them. Germline CDR1 MDHEN, CDR2 SYDVKM. As DNA, the CDR3 is TGTGCCAGCAGCCCGAACTACAATGAGCAGTTCTTC. It encodes CASSPNYNEQFF.

The chain employs TRBV5-1 and TRBJ2-4; D gene ambiguous. Near its end, the DNA agrees better with TRBJ2-5, so the J call may be wrong. CDR3 size: 12 residues. Per germline, CDR1 SGHRS and CDR2 YFSETQ. CDR3 amino acids: CASSFRDETQYF. In DNA form, the CDR3 reads TGCGCCAGCAGCTTTAGGGATGAGACCCAGTACTTC.

The chain carries TRBV25-1 and TRBJ1-1, with no clear D. The CDR3 is 11 amino acids. Trimming pared 4 bases from V and 0 bases from J, leaving 0 bases between. Germline CDR1 is MGHDK and CDR2 is SYGVNS. The CDR3 protein is CASSVNTEAFF. The CDR3 DNA reads TGTGCCAGCAGTGTGAACACTGAAGCTTTCTTT.

The J gene is TRBJ1-1, the V gene TRBV7-2; no firm D call. V was pared by 7 bases and J by 1 base, with 16 bases between. Germline lookup yields CDR1 SGHTA and CDR2 FQGNSA. The CDR3 sequence is 15 residues long. The CDR3 sequence is CASTIGPMQNTEAFF. In DNA, the CDR3 is TGTGCCAGCACCATAGGCCCGATGCAGAACACTGAAGCTTTCTTT.

The V gene is TRBV20-1, the J gene TRBJ1-4, with no clear D. Looked up from germline, CDR1 is DFQATT and CDR2 is SNEGSKA (reference sequence). CDR3 length: 15 residues. V dropped 5 bases and J dropped 8 bases, with 21 bases sitting between them. DNA for the CDR3: TGCAGTGCTTCGGTTGTAAGAGAATCTCGCGAAAAACTGTTTTTT. This encodes CSASVVRESREKLFF.